These T cell receptor beta chains were read from a single sample in a study of blood T cell repertoires in COVID-19. Libraries were prepared by immunoSEQ multiplex PCR; TCRdb keeps only in-frame clonotypes and omits some of them. Of over 150,000 clones in the sample, just over 85% were seen once. The source material was peripheral blood. These receptors originate from a middle-aged man with active or convalescent COVID-19. Each CDR3 is given with its conserved first and last residue. The D gene is left open where the match is weak. Only some rows state a clone size, as once, few, many or a class for expanded clones.

>TRBJ2-1|.|TRBV5-1|TRBD2
TGCGCCAGCAGTGAGGGCAGCGGGACTACCCGGGGAAATGAGCAGTTCTTC
CASSEGSGTTRGNEQFF
>TRBJ2-2|.|TRBV5-1|TRBD1
TGCGCCAGCCAAAACAGGGACAGCGGGGAGCTGTTTTTT
CASQNRDSGELFF
>TRBJ1-1|once|TRBV3-1/TRBV3-2|TRBD1
TGTGCCAGCAGCCAAGACGTGACAGGGAGAGCTTTCTTT
CASSQDVTGRAFF
>TRBJ2-5|few|TRBV25-1|.
TGTGCCAGCAGTGAAACGGCGGGCCTGGGAGAGACCCAGTACTTC
CASSETAGLGETQYF
>TRBJ1-2|.|TRBV18|TRBD1
TGTGCCAGCTCAGCAGGACAGGGGGTGTATGGCTACACCTTC
CASSAGQGVYGYTF
>TRBJ2-5|.|TRBV3-1/TRBV3-2|TRBD2
TGTGCCAGCGGACGTAGCGGGAGTGGGGCGGAGACCCAGTACTTC
CASGRSGSGAETQYF
>TRBJ2-1|.|TRBV24-1|.
TGTGCCACCAGTGATCCGGGACACATCAATGAGCAGTTCTTC
CATSDPGHINEQFF
>TRBJ2-5|.|TRBV11-2|TRBD1
TGTGCCAGCAGCTTAGACGGAGGGACAGGGTGGGGGGAGACCCAGTACTTC
CASSLDGGTGWGETQYF
>TRBJ2-5|once|TRBV5-4|TRBD1
TGTGCCAGCAGCACGGGACAGGGGAGGGAGACCCAGTACTTC
CASSTGQGRETQYF
>TRBJ1-4|.|TRBV12-5|TRBD1
TGTGCTAGTGGCCAAGACAGGGGTGGGGAAAAACTGTTTTTT
CASGQDRGGEKLFF
>TRBJ1-1|few|TRBV6-6|TRBD1
TGTGCCAGCAGCTCCCCGGTTGACAGGGCCGACACTGAAGCTTTCTTT
CASSSPVDRADTEAFF
>TRBJ2-2|.|TRBV7-3|.
TGTGCCAGCAGCTCGGGGTGGGAGCCCGGGGAGCTGTTTTTT
CASSSGWEPGELFF
>TRBJ2-7|.|TRBV7-3|.
TGTGCCAGCAGCTGGGATGGGGGCTCCAACGAGCAGTACTTC
CASSWDGGSNEQYF
>TRBJ1-2|.|TRBV7-2|.
TGTGCCAGCAGCTTAGCCCCAGGGGATGGCTACACCTTC
CASSLAPGDGYTF
>TRBJ1-4|few|TRBV18|TRBD1
TGTGCCAGCTCACCACCGAGGAGGGGGCCGACTAATGAAAAACTGTTTTTT
CASSPPRRGPTNEKLFF
>TRBJ2-1|.|TRBV7-3|TRBD1
TGTGCCAGCAGCTTAGGGACAGGGGGCTGGGAGCAGTTCTTC
CASSLGTGGWEQFF
>TRBJ1-3|once|TRBV4-2|.
TGTGCCAGCAGCCAGGGGCGGAACTCTGGAAACACCATATATTTT
CASSQGRNSGNTIYF
>TRBJ2-1|.|TRBV13|TRBD1
TGTGCCAGCAAGGGACAGGGCTACAATGAGCAGTTCTTC
CASKGQGYNEQFF
>TRBJ1-2|.|TRBV9|TRBD1
TGTGCCAGCAGCGGAGACAGGGCCCATTACTATGGCTACACCTTC
CASSGDRAHYYGYTF
>TRBJ2-7|.|TRBV18|TRBD1
TGTGCCAGCTCATCTACAGGGGGCAACTACGAGCAGTACTTC
CASSSTGGNYEQYF
>TRBJ2-1|.|TRBV10-3|TRBD2
TGTGCCATCAGTACAGCCCTTAGCGGGAGTTTAGTCAATGAGCAGTTCTTC
CAISTALSGSLVNEQFF
>TRBJ2-1|few|TRBV6-5|TRBD2
TGTGCCACAAAGGGACTAGCGGCCAACAATGAGCAGTTCTTC
CATKGLAANNEQFF
>TRBJ2-7|few|TRBV18|TRBD1
TGTGCCAGCTCATCCGGGACAGGGGTAGCCTACGAGCAGTACTTC
CASSSGTGVAYEQYF
>TRBJ2-3|.|TRBV25-1|.
TGTGCCAGCAGTGATGCAGTCCCGCCAGATACGCAGTATTTT
CASSDAVPPDTQYF
>TRBJ1-1|.|TRBV29-1|.
TGCAGCGTTGAAGACGGTTATTTT
CSVEDGYF
>TRBJ1-4|.|TRBV10-1|TRBD1
TGCGCCAGCAGTGAAGGTTCGGCAGGGGGATGGACTAATGAAAAACTGTTTTTT
CASSEGSAGGWTNEKLFF
>TRBJ2-7|.|TRBV5-1|TRBD2
TGCGCCAGCAGCCGTAGCGGGAGCTCCTACGAGCAGTACTTC
CASSRSGSSYEQYF
>TRBJ2-5|.|TRBV7-2|.
TGTGCCAGCAGCTTAGGACAACAACCGGAGACCCAGTACTTC
CASSLGQQPETQYF
>TRBJ2-3|once|TRBV9|.
TGTGCCAGCAGCCCGGGACAACGCACAGATACGCAGTATTTT
CASSPGQRTDTQYF
>TRBJ1-6|.|TRBV6-1|.
TGTGCCAGCAGTGACAGGGATCTATCACCCCTCCACTTT
CASSDRDLSPLHF
>TRBJ1-5|.|TRBV4-2|.
TGTGCCAGCAGCCAAGAAGGGGGTAGCAATCAGCCCCAGCATTTT
CASSQEGGSNQPQHF
>TRBJ2-3|.|TRBV7-2|.
TGTGCCAGCAGCCCCGACAGGAATCAGCCCCAGTATTTT
CASSPDRNQPQYF
>TRBJ1-5|.|TRBV7-2|.
TGTGCCAGCAGCTTAGACCGCGCCAATCAGCCCCAGCATTTT
CASSLDRANQPQHF
>TRBJ2-7|.|TRBV30|TRBD1
TGTGCCTGGAGTCGGACAGGGGGGAGCGGGAGAGTCGACGAGCAGTACTTC
CAWSRTGGSGRVDEQYF
>TRBJ2-5|.|TRBV5-1|.
TGCGCCAGCAGCTTGGAATCTAGCTCAGAGACCCAGTACTTC
CASSLESSSETQYF
>TRBJ1-1|.|TRBV23-1|.
TGCGCCAGCAGTCAAGCGCAGGGTTGGGTCTTGAACACTGAAGCTTTCTTT
CASSQAQGWVLNTEAFF
>TRBJ1-1|.|TRBV7-9|.
TGTGCCAGCAGCTCCAGGGTTACTGAAGCTTTCTTT
CASSSRVTEAFF
>TRBJ2-5|few|TRBV7-6|.
TGTGCCAGCAGCTTGTCAGGGAGGGAGACCCAGTACTTC
CASSLSGRETQYF
>TRBJ1-1|.|TRBV5-4|.
TGTGCCAGCAGCCAAGGACAAAACACTGAAGCTTTCTTT
CASSQGQNTEAFF
>TRBJ2-1|.|TRBV30|TRBD1
TGTGCCTGGAGTCCGACCCGGGGGGGACAGGGGGTCTACAATGAGCAGTTCTTC
CAWSPTRGGQGVYNEQFF
>TRBJ1-1|.|TRBV18|.
TGTGCCAGCACGCTTGGACAAGAAAACACTGAAGCTTTCTTT
CASTLGQENTEAFF
>TRBJ2-5|.|TRBV24-1|.
TGTGCCACCAGTGATTCGACAGGGCGGGGAGAGACCCAGTACTTC
CATSDSTGRGETQYF